These T cell receptor beta chains were read from a single sample in a study of T-cell memory formation after mild COVID-19. MiXCR, applied by TCRdb to the 5' RACE reads, yields one record per CDR3 protein. Of under 150,000 distinct CDR3 sequences in the sample, around a sixth are singletons; the top ten hold approximately 15%. Sequenced: PBMCs or a T cell subset sorted from them (not recorded which). The receptors come from an adult woman who had mild COVID-19 (a few samples of this study predate the infection). Cell type and time point are not known. The CDR3 runs from the conserved cysteine through the conserved F or W. D genes are given only for firm matches. Expanded clones get a size class; other rows say once, few or many, or leave the size out.

v_gene: TRBV12-3/TRBV12-4
j_gene: TRBJ2-3
abundance: NA
d_gene: TRBD2
CDR3aa: CASRLAERVDTQYF
CDR3nt: TGTGCCAGCAGACTAGCGGAGCGAGTGGATACGCAGTATTTT

v_gene: TRBV7-2
j_gene: TRBJ2-7
abundance: few
d_gene: TRBD2
CDR3aa: CASSLVRGGYEQYF
CDR3nt: TGTGCCAGCAGCTTAGTTCGGGGGGGCTACGAGCAGTACTTC

v_gene: TRBV9
j_gene: TRBJ2-3
abundance: NA
d_gene: TRBD2
CDR3aa: CASSVTGLAGGKDTQYF
CDR3nt: TGTGCCAGCAGCGTTACAGGACTAGCGGGGGGAAAAGATACGCAGTATTTT

v_gene: TRBV14
j_gene: TRBJ2-5
abundance: many
d_gene: TRBD1
CDR3aa: CASSRPGQGAWGETQYF
CDR3nt: TGTGCCAGCAGCCGACCGGGACAGGGGGCATGGGGAGAGACCCAGTACTTC

v_gene: TRBV5-1
j_gene: TRBJ1-2
abundance: many
d_gene: NA
CDR3aa: CASRGMDLQSPGDYGYTF
CDR3nt: TGCGCCAGCAGGGGGATGGACCTGCAATCGCCAGGGGACTATGGCTACACCTTC

v_gene: TRBV5-1
j_gene: TRBJ2-7
abundance: NA
d_gene: TRBD2
CDR3aa: CASSQGLAGFEQYF
CDR3nt: TGCGCCAGCAGCCAGGGACTAGCGGGCTTCGAGCAGTACTTC

v_gene: TRBV9
j_gene: TRBJ2-7
abundance: NA
d_gene: NA
CDR3aa: CASSVGGAVSIHEQYF
CDR3nt: TGTGCCAGCAGCGTAGGAGGGGCAGTAAGCATCCACGAGCAGTACTTC

v_gene: TRBV7-8
j_gene: TRBJ2-7
abundance: many
d_gene: NA
CDR3aa: CASSLAQDPGYEQYF
CDR3nt: TGTGCCAGCAGCTTAGCCCAGGACCCGGGCTACGAGCAGTACTTC

v_gene: TRBV7-8
j_gene: TRBJ1-1
abundance: few
d_gene: NA
CDR3aa: CASIPGGNTEAFF
CDR3nt: TGTGCCAGCATACCGGGGGGAAACACTGAAGCTTTCTTT

v_gene: TRBV7-2
j_gene: TRBJ2-1
abundance: many
d_gene: NA
CDR3aa: CASSPPAINEQFF
CDR3nt: TGTGCCAGCAGCCCCCCAGCGATCAATGAGCAGTTCTTC

v_gene: TRBV18
j_gene: TRBJ1-1
abundance: NA
d_gene: NA
CDR3aa: CASSPLEVNTEAFF
CDR3nt: TGTGCCAGCTCACCCCTCGAAGTTAACACTGAAGCTTTCTTT

v_gene: TRBV19
j_gene: TRBJ2-2
abundance: NA
d_gene: NA
CDR3aa: CASSIGNTGELFF
CDR3nt: TGTGCCAGTAGTATCGGGAACACCGGGGAGCTGTTTTTT

v_gene: TRBV25-1
j_gene: TRBJ1-1
abundance: NA
d_gene: NA
CDR3aa: CASSEAGSREAFF
CDR3nt: TGTGCCAGCAGTGAGGCAGGAAGCCGGGAAGCTTTCTTT

v_gene: TRBV25-1
j_gene: TRBJ2-7
abundance: NA
d_gene: TRBD2
CDR3aa: CASSDHLTSGGPYEQYF
CDR3nt: TGTGCCAGCAGTGACCATTTGACTAGCGGGGGACCCTACGAGCAGTACTTC

v_gene: TRBV24-1
j_gene: TRBJ2-4
abundance: NA
d_gene: NA
CDR3aa: CATSDPGELDIQYF
CDR3nt: TGTGCCACCAGTGATCCGGGGGAATTAGACATTCAGTACTTC

v_gene: TRBV6-5
j_gene: TRBJ1-4
abundance: few
d_gene: NA
CDR3aa: CASSYHVSTNEKLFF
CDR3nt: TGTGCCAGCAGTTACCACGTATCGACTAATGAAAAACTGTTTTTT

v_gene: TRBV6-5
j_gene: TRBJ1-2
abundance: few
d_gene: TRBD1
CDR3aa: CASSKWDRGTGGYTF
CDR3nt: TGTGCCAGCAGTAAATGGGACAGGGGGACGGGTGGCTACACCTTC

v_gene: TRBV2
j_gene: TRBJ1-1
abundance: few
d_gene: NA
CDR3aa: CAINSEGDTEAFF
CDR3nt: TGTGCCATCAACTCCGAGGGGGACACTGAAGCTTTCTTT

v_gene: TRBV25-1
j_gene: TRBJ2-7
abundance: NA
d_gene: NA
CDR3aa: CASSVGYEQYF
CDR3nt: TGTGCCAGCAGTGTGGGTTACGAGCAGTACTTC